This TCR beta chain was captured by sequencing in a study of vaccination effects on CD4 cells after COVID-19. Before sequencing took place, the ViraFEST assay used viral peptide pools to expand antigen-specific CD4+ T cells. Culture lasted around eleven days before CD4+ T cell isolation. Previously uninfected by SARS-CoV-2, the vaccine recipients also showed negative nucleocapsid antibodies. Of note for this clone: Its antigen is as yet unknown.

The method was immunoSEQ multiplex PCR; TCRdb's version includes in-frame clones alone and lacks a portion of them. This table has roughly 67,000 clones, under 80% appearing once. Germline values: CDR1 SGHRS, CDR2 YFSETQ. Trimming stripped 3 bases from V and 3 bases from J, with 10 bases between. The length of the CDR3 is 14 residues. Sequences were derived from CD4+ T cells from PBMCs cultured with SARS-CoV-2 spike peptides, sampled before COVID-19 vaccination. The clonotype was recovered from a human donor who received a COVID-19 vaccine. V usage is TRBV5-1 and J usage is TRBJ2-1, with a weak D call TRBD2 (6 bases). Here the CDR3 DNA reads TGCGCCAGCAGCTGGGGGGTTTTCTACAATGAGCAGTTCTTC. Translated: CASSWGVFYNEQFF.